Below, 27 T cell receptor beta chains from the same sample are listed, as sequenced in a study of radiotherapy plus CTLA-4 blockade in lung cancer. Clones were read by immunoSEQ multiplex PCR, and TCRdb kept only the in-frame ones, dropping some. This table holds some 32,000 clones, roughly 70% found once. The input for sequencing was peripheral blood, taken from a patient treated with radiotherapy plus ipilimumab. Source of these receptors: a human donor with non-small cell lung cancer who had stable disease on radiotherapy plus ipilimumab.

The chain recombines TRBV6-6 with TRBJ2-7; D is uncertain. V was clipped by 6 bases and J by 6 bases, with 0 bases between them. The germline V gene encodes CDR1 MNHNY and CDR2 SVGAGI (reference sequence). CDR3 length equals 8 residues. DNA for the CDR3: TGTGCCAGCAGCGAGCAGTACTTC. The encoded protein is CASSEQYF.

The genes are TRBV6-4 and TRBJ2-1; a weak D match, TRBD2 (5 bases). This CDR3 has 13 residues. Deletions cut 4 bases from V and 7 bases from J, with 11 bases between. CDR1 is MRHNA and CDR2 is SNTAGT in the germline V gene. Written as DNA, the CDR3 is TGTGCCAGCAGTGGTACGGGGTCGAATGAGCAGTTCTTC. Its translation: CASSGTGSNEQFF.

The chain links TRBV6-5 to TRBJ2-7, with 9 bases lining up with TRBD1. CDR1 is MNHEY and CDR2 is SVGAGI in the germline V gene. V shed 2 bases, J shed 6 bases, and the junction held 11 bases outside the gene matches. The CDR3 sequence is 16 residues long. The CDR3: CASSYGTRTGVSEQYF. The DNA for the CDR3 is TGTGCCAGCAGTTACGGGACCCGGACAGGGGTGTCCGAGCAGTACTTC.

The CDR3 spells CASSLGLATYEQYF. The CDR3 DNA reads TGTGCCAGCAGCTTAGGCCTAGCGACCTACGAGCAGTACTTC. The rearrangement links TRBV13 to TRBJ2-7; TRBD2 is a possible D gene (6 bases). This CDR3 has 14 amino acids. The germline CDR1 and CDR2 sequences are PRHDT and FYEKMQ (reference sequence). V gave up 0 bases and J gave up 2 bases, with 8 bases separating them.

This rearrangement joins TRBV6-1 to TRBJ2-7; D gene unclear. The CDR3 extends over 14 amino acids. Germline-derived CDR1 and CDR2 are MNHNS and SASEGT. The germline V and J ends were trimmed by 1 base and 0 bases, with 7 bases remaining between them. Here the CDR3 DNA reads TGTGCCAGCAGTGAAGAGGCTAGCTCCTACGAGCAGTACTTC. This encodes CASSEEASSYEQYF.

CDR3: CASRVYLHWHHQPQHF. CDR3 DNA: TGTGCCAGCAGGGTGTACTTACATTGGCATCATCAGCCCCAGCATTTT. The chain combines TRBV21-1 with TRBJ1-5. TRBV21-1 has pseudogene status. The CDR3 is 16 amino acids.

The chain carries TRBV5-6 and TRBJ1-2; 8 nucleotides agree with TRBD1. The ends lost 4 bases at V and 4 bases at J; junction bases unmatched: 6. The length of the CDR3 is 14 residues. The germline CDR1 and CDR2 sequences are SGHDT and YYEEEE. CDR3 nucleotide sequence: TGTGCCAGCAGCAACAGGGGGACGAGCTATGGCTACACCTTC. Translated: CASSNRGTSYGYTF.

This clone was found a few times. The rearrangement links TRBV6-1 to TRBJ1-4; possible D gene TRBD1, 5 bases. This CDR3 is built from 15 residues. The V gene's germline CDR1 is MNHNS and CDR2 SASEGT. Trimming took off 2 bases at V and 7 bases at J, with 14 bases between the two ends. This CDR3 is CASSETLGEGEKLFF. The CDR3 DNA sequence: TGTGCCAGCAGTGAAACCTTGGGGGAGGGTGAAAAACTGTTTTTT.

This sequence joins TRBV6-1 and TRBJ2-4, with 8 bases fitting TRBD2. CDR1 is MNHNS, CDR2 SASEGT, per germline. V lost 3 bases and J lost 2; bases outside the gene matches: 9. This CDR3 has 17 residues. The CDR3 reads CASSDSARGGTKNIQYF. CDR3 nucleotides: TGTGCCAGCAGTGATTCGGCCCGGGGGGGAACCAAAAACATTCAGTACTTC.

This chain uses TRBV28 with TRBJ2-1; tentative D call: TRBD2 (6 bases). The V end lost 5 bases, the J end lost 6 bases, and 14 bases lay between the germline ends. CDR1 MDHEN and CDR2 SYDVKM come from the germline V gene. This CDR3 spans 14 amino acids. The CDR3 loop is CASSPLTSTNEQFF. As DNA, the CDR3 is TGTGCCAGCAGTCCTCTAACTAGCACCAATGAGCAGTTCTTC.

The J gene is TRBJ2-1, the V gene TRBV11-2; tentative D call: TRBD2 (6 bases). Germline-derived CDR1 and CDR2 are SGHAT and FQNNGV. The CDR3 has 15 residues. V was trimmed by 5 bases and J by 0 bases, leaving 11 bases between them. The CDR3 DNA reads TGTGCCAGCAGCCTTAGCGGTCGCTCCTACAATGAGCAGTTCTTC. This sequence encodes CASSLSGRSYNEQFF.

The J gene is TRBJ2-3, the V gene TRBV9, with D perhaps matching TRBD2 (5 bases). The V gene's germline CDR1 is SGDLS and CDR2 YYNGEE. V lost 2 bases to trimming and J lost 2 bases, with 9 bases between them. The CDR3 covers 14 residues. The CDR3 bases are TGTGCCAGCAGCGTTGAGGGTTACACAGATACGCAGTATTTT. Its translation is CASSVEGYTDTQYF.

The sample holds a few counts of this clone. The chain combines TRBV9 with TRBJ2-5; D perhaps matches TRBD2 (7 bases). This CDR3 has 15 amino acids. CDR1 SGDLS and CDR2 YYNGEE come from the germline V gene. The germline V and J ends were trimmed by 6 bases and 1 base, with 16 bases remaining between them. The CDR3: CASNLLGGAQETQYF. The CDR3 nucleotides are TGTGCCAGCAACTTACTGGGGGGGGCCCAAGAGACCCAGTACTTC.

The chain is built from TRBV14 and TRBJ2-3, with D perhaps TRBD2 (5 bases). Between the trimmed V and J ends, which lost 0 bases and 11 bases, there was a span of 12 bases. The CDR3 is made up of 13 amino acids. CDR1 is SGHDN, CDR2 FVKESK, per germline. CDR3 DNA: TGTGCCAGCAGCCAAGATGTGCGGGTAGTGCAGTATTTT. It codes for CASSQDVRVVQYF.

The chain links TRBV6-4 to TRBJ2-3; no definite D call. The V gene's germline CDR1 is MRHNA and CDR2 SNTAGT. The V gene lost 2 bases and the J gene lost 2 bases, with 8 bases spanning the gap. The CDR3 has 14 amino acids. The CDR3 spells CASSDDGFTDTQYF. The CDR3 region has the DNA TGTGCCAGCAGTGACGACGGTTTCACAGATACGCAGTATTTT.

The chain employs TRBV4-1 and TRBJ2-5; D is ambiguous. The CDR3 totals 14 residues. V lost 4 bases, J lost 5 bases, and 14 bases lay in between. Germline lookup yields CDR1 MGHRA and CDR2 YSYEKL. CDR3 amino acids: CASSLLPGLETQYF. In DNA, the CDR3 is TGCGCCAGCAGCCTCTTGCCGGGTTTGGAGACCCAGTACTTC.

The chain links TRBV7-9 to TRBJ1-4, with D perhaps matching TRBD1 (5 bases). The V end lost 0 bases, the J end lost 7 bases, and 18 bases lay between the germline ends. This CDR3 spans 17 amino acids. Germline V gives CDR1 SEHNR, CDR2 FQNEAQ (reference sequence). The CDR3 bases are TGTGCCAGCAGCTTAGCCTCCGGGACGAAAGGGGTTGAAAAACTGTTTTTT. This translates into CASSLASGTKGVEKLFF.

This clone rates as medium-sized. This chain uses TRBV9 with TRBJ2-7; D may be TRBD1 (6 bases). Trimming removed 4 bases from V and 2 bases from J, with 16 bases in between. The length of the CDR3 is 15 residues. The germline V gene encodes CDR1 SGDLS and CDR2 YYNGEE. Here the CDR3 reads CASSPRGTRTYEQYF. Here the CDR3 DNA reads TGTGCCAGCAGCCCCCGAGGGACAAGGACCTACGAGCAGTACTTC.

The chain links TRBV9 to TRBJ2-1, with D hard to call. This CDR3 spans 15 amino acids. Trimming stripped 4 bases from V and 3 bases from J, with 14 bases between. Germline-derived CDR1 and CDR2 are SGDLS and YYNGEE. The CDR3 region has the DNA TGTGCCAGCAGCCCCCGAGAGACAAACTACAATGAGCAGTTCTTC. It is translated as CASSPRETNYNEQFF.

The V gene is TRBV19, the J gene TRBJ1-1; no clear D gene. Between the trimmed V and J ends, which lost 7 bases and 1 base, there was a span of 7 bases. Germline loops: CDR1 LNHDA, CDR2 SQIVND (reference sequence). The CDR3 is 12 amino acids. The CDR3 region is CASMGRNTEAFF. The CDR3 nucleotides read TGTGCCAGTATGGGGAGGAACACTGAAGCTTTCTTT.

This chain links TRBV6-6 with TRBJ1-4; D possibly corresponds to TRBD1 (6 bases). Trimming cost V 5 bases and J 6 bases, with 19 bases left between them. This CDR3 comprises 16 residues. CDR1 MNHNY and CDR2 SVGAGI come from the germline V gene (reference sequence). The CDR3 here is CASSPTFRGGDEKLFF. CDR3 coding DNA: TGTGCCAGCAGTCCAACTTTCAGGGGAGGGGATGAAAAACTGTTTTTT.

CDR3 sequence reads: CATRGGSSTDTQYF. CDR3 coding DNA: TGTGCCACCAGAGGGGGCAGCAGCACAGATACGCAGTATTTT. The rearrangement joins TRBV15 to TRBJ2-3; 7 bases are a match to TRBD1. The CDR3 loop spans 14 amino acids. Germline V CDR1 and CDR2: LNHNV, YYDKDF (reference sequence). V was pared by 6 bases and J by 0 bases, with 3 bases of the junction left unmatched.

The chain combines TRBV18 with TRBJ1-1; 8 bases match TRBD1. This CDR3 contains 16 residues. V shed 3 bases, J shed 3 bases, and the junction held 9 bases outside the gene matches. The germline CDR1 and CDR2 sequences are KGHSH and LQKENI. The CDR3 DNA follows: TGTGCCAGCTCACCCTATATAGCAGGGGGCGACACTGAAGCTTTCTTT. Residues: CASSPYIAGGDTEAFF.

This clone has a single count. CDR3 residues: CASSPTAAGSGNTIYF. The CDR3 DNA is TGCGCCAGCAGCCCGACGGCGGCCGGCTCTGGAAACACCATATATTTT. The chain combines TRBV5-1 with TRBJ1-3; D remains unclear. CDR1 is SGHRS and CDR2 is YFSETQ in the germline V gene. The CDR3 has 16 amino acids. Deletions cut 4 bases from V and 0 bases from J, with 14 bases between. The full variable domain, completed using reference TRBV5-1 and TRBJ1-3, is KAGVTQTPRYLIKTRGQQVTLSCSPISGHRSVSWYQQTPGQGLQFLFEYFSETQRNKGNFPGRFSGRQFSNSRSEMNVSTLELGDSALYLCASSPTAAGSGNTIYFGEGSWLTVV.

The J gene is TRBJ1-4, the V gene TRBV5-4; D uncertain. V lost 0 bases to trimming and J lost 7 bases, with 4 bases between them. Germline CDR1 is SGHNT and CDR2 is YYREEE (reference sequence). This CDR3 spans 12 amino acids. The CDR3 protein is CASSLVGEKLFF. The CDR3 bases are TGTGCCAGCAGCTTGGTGGGTGAAAAACTGTTTTTT.

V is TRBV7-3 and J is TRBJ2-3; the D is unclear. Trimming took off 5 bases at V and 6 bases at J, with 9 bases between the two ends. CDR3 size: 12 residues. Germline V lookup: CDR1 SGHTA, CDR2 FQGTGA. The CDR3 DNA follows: TGTGCCAGCAGCCCTGATATTGATACGCAGTATTTT. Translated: CASSPDIDTQYF.

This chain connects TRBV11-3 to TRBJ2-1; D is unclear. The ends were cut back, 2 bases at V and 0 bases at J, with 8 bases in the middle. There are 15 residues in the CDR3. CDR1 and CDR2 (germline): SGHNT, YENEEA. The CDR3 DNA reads TGTGCCAGCAGCTTAACTCTCAGCTCCTACAATGAGCAGTTCTTC. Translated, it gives CASSLTLSSYNEQFF. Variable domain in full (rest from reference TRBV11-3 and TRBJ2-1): EAGVVQSPRYKIIEKKQPVAFWCNPISGHNTLYWYLQNLGQGPELLIRYENEEAVDDSQLPKDRFSAERLKGVDSTLKIQPAELGDSAVYLCASSLTLSSYNEQFFGPGTRLTVL.